This TCR beta chain comes out of a study of cytomegalovirus exposure and HLA in healthy donors. PCR involved 60 Vbeta and 13 Jbeta primers. Original processing methods: There were around 77 million unique TCR beta chains by a later count, and some 10 million of them were shared. The data were produced by immunoSEQ multiplex PCR, yet TCRdb's version contains in-frame clones alone and is incomplete. V, J and clone size reflect that table, while D and trimming were determined from the DNA. Of 100,000 to 150,000 clones listed, approximately 80% are singletons. Donors were nominally healthy when sampled, though unrecorded immune exposures were likely. The TCR was taken from a woman aged 40 to 50 in good health and CMV-seropositive. The sequencing input was PBMCs.

The CDR3 spells CASSGGTEPREQYF. In DNA, the CDR3 is TGTGCCAGCAGTGGCGGGACAGAACCTAGGGAGCAGTACTTC. The genes are TRBV6-1 and TRBJ2-7; a weak D match, TRBD1 (7 bases). CDR3 length: 14 residues. CDR1 and CDR2 (germline): MNHNS, SASEGT. V was trimmed by 4 bases and J by 7 bases, leaving 17 bases between them.